This T cell receptor beta chain stems from a study of Ad26.COV2.S vaccination and SARS-CoV-2 variants. Overall study: Sample donor was a member of the COV1001 Ad26.COV2.S trial arm. Once or twice, 56 days apart, Ad26.COV2.S was delivered intramuscularly.

The germline V gene encodes CDR1 MNHEY and CDR2 SVGAGI. This CDR3 spans 15 amino acids. Germline trimming cut 5 bases from V and 4 bases from J; bases unmatched to any gene: 7. Libraries were prepared by immunoSEQ multiplex PCR; TCRdb keeps only in-frame clonotypes and omits some of them. The table has 350,000 to 400,000 clones, roughly nine tenths seen once; the top ten hold 3% to 4.5%. Notes on this clone: Its cognate antigen is unknown.

Overall study findings and caveats: Vaccinated and placebo-treated recipients had similar non-spike TCR breadth.

Described treatment: roughly 20 received Ad26.COV2.S at low or high dose, single or two shots; roughly 5 received placebo; per-sample allocation not given. Sampling was performed 63 days after the first vaccine or placebo injection. The rearrangement joins TRBV6-5 to TRBJ2-3; 9 bases are shared with TRBD2. Sequences were derived from peripheral blood, sampled in a trial of Ad26.COV2.S vaccine versus placebo. The source of this sequence is a person between 18 and 59 years old who received the Ad26.COV2.S COVID-19 vaccine or a placebo. The CDR3 bases are TGTGCCAGCAGTCGAGCGGGGGGCTTGGCAGATACGCAGTATTTT. Its translation: CASSRAGGLADTQYF.